One and the same sample provided the 25 T cell receptor beta chains below, sequenced in a study of T cells in tuberculosis (dated by TCRdb to the late 2010s). What the time point label conveys for this sample: new active TB diagnosis, blood taken before or within 7 days of starting treatment. Library preparation employed the immunoSEQ multiplex PCR assay. Not all clones reach the TCRdb copy of this immuneACCESS table, which keeps in-frame sequences only. Checked studies attribute under half of the gap to unresolved V genes and leave the rest unexplained. The sample has fewer than 55,000 clones on record, roughly 95% of them singletons. The top ten clones comprise more than 1.2% of the sample. Specimen: PBMCs, collected at tuberculosis diagnosis. All receptors derive from an adult with tuberculosis.

CDR3 region: CAISESPAGGETQYF. The CDR3 nucleotides are TGTGCCATCAGTGAGTCACCAGCGGGTGGGGAGACCCAGTACTTC. The V call is TRBV10-3, the J call TRBJ2-5; maybe TRBD2 (6 bases). V lost 0 bases and J lost 5, with 13 bases in between. Per the germline V gene, CDR1 is ENHRY and CDR2 is SYGVKD. The CDR3 extends over 15 amino acids.

The chain is built from TRBV7-9 and TRBJ2-7, with 8 bases matching TRBD1. The CDR3 covers 15 residues. V was pared by 5 bases and J by 0 bases, with 6 bases of the junction left unmatched. The germline gives CDR1 SEHNR, CDR2 FQNEAQ (reference sequence). CDR3 sequence (DNA): TGTGCCAGCAGCGGGACAGGAGCCCTCTCCTACGAGCAGTACTTC. Its translation: CASSGTGALSYEQYF.

The chain links TRBV27 to TRBJ2-1, with 10 bases aligning to TRBD2. Germline CDR1 MNHEY, CDR2 SMNVEV (reference sequence). J gave up 6 bases and V 5 bases, and 16 bases lay outside the gene matches. The CDR3 runs 18 residues. CDR3 sequence reads: CASSGRPPPSGRGNEQFF. The CDR3 region has the DNA TGTGCCAGCAGTGGCCGCCCCCCTCCTAGCGGGAGAGGCAATGAGCAGTTCTTC.

The chain is built from TRBV7-9 and TRBJ1-1; D is unresolved. The V gene's germline CDR1 is SEHNR and CDR2 FQNEAQ (reference sequence). V lost 1 base to trimming and J lost 1 base, with 7 bases between them. CDR3 size: 14 residues. The CDR3, as DNA: TGTGCCAGCAGCTTAGAGCGAGGGAACACTGAAGCTTTCTTT. Amino acids: CASSLERGNTEAFF. The complete variable domain, with remaining parts taken from reference TRBV7-9 and TRBJ1-1, reads DTGVSQNPRHKITKRGQNVTFRCDPISEHNRLYWYRQTLGQGPEFLTYFQNEAQLEKSRLLSDRFSAERPKGSFSTLEIQRTEQGDSAMYLCASSLERGNTEAFFGQGTRLTVV.

V gene TRBV7-8 combines with J gene TRBJ2-1; 7 bases are shared with TRBD1. This CDR3 has 15 residues. V dropped 3 bases and J dropped 6; count of bases not matched to a gene: 8. Germline lookup yields CDR1 SGHVS and CDR2 FQNEAQ. The CDR3 sequence: CASSFRQGRGNEQFF. Written as DNA, the CDR3 is TGTGCCAGCAGCTTCCGACAGGGCAGGGGCAATGAGCAGTTCTTC.

This chain connects TRBV7-2 to TRBJ2-1; 8 positions match TRBD2. The CDR3 runs to 14 residues. Germline-derived CDR1 and CDR2 are SGHTA and FQGNSA. V shed 5 bases and J 6 bases; nucleotides not matched to a gene: 6. The CDR3: CASSPYSGTNEQFF. CDR3 in DNA: TGTGCCAGCAGCCCATATAGCGGGACCAATGAGCAGTTCTTC.

This clone occurred once. The chain recombines TRBV13 with TRBJ1-3, with TRBD1 identical over 9 bases. Germline V lookup: CDR1 PRHDT, CDR2 FYEKMQ (reference sequence). The CDR3 contains 16 residues. Trimming took 4 bases from V and 3 from J; bases not matched to a gene: 7. The CDR3 sequence: CASSSYRGRFGNTIYF. The CDR3 bases are TGTGCCAGCAGCTCATACAGGGGGCGCTTTGGAAACACCATATATTTT.

Sample share makes this clone medium-sized. V usage is TRBV12-5 and J usage is TRBJ1-3, with unresolved D. The CDR3 length is 12 residues. In germline, CDR1 is LGHNT, CDR2 FRNRAP. V was clipped by 6 bases and J by 3 bases, with 6 bases between them. As DNA, the CDR3 is TGTGCTAGTGGAAACAATGGAAACACCATATATTTT. Encoded protein: CASGNNGNTIYF.

The chain links TRBV5-1 to TRBJ2-7; TRBD2 is a possible D gene (5 bases). CDR3 length equals 14 residues. Trimming removed 4 bases at V and 5 bases at J, with 16 bases between. CDR1 is SGHRS and CDR2 is YFSETQ in the germline V gene. The CDR3 nucleotides read TGCGCCAGCAGCCAAGTCGGGGTTACCGACGAGCAGTACTTC. Protein sequence: CASSQVGVTDEQYF.

J is TRBJ1-5 and V is TRBV5-4, with D maybe TRBD1 (6 bases). The CDR3 consists of 15 residues. Trimming stripped 5 bases from V and 7 bases from J, with 19 bases between. The germline CDR1 and CDR2 sequences are SGHNT and YYREEE (reference sequence). In DNA, the CDR3 is TGTGCCAGCAGTCCTGAACCAACTACAGGGCAGCCCCAGCATTTT. As protein: CASSPEPTTGQPQHF.

The genes are TRBV7-3 and TRBJ2-1, with D tentatively TRBD2 (6 bases). CDR3 length: 16 amino acids. The V end lost 1 base, the J end lost 5 bases, and 15 bases lay between the germline ends. The germline V gene encodes CDR1 SGHTA and CDR2 FQGTGA. The CDR3 DNA sequence: TGTGCCAGCAGCTTAAGAGGAGGAGGGGCCCACAATGAGCAGTTCTTC. As protein: CASSLRGGGAHNEQFF.

This chain joins TRBV7-2 and TRBJ2-3; D is perhaps TRBD2 (5 bases). Trimming pared 0 bases from V and 1 base from J, leaving 5 bases between. The V gene's germline CDR1 is SGHTA and CDR2 FQGNSA. The CDR3 covers 14 residues. The CDR3 region has the DNA TGTGCCAGCAGCTTAGCTAGCGGCACAGATACGCAGTATTTT. Translated: CASSLASGTDTQYF.

The chain has TRBV21-1 and TRBJ2-7; the D segment call TRBD2 is taken from the table without a DNA check. TRBV21-1 is listed as a pseudogene. The CDR3 is made up of 15 amino acids. The CDR3 DNA follows: TGTGCCAGCAGCAAAGGTAGGCGGGAGCTGGTCGAGCAGTACTTC. Translating gives CASSKGRRELVEQYF.

This chain uses TRBV30 with TRBJ1-1; maybe TRBD1 (5 bases). CDR1 GTSNPN and CDR2 SVGIG come from the germline V gene (reference sequence). V lost 0 bases and J lost 11, with 19 bases in between. This CDR3 comprises 14 residues. CDR3 in DNA: TGTGCCTGGAGTGTACCCTGGAAGGTCAGGGCTGCTTTCTTT. Residues: CAWSVPWKVRAAFF.

This chain joins TRBV5-4 and TRBJ2-7; 7 bases map to TRBD2. This CDR3 has 13 residues. The V gene end was trimmed by 2 bases and the J gene end by 5 bases; junction bases not matched to a gene: 4. CDR1 is SGHNT, CDR2 YYREEE, per germline (reference sequence). The DNA for the CDR3 is TGTGCCAGCAGCTTCGGGAGGAACAACGAGCAGTACTTC. Amino acids: CASSFGRNNEQYF.

The J gene is TRBJ2-1, the V gene TRBV15; D gene unclear. Germline CDR1 is LNHNV and CDR2 is YYDKDF (reference sequence). Trimming pared 3 bases from V and 4 bases from J, leaving 13 bases between. The CDR3 consists of 15 residues. CDR3: CATSRVPRVYNEQFF. The CDR3 region has the DNA TGTGCCACCAGCAGGGTCCCTCGGGTTTACAATGAGCAGTTCTTC.

The CDR3 loop reads CAWRRGRGDTQYF. The CDR3 DNA reads TGTGCCTGGAGGCGGGGCCGGGGGGATACGCAGTATTTT. The chain has TRBV30 and TRBJ2-3; D might be TRBD2 (6 bases). The V gene's germline CDR1 is GTSNPN and CDR2 SVGIG (reference sequence). The CDR3 is 13 amino acids. Trimming took 3 bases from V and 6 from J, leaving 13 bases between them.

V and J are TRBV4-2 and TRBJ1-2; D may be TRBD1 (6 bases). CDR3 length equals 12 residues. Trimming left V 1 base short and J 8 bases short, with 8 bases between. The V gene's germline CDR1 is LGHNA and CDR2 YNFKEQ. The CDR3 bases are TGTGCCAGCAGCCAAGGAGGGGGAGGCTACACCTTC. Translated, it gives CASSQGGGGYTF.

This chain connects TRBV5-4 to TRBJ2-7; 9 bases align to TRBD1. V shed 3 bases and J 5 bases; nucleotides not matched to a gene: 6. This CDR3 region has 14 residues. Germline V CDR1 and CDR2: SGHNT, YYREEE (reference sequence). The CDR3 region is CASSSWDRDDEQYF. The CDR3 DNA sequence: TGTGCCAGCAGCTCCTGGGACAGGGACGACGAGCAGTACTTC.

This chain joins TRBV29-1 and TRBJ1-2; the match to TRBD1 covers 8 bases. Germline loops: CDR1 SQVTM, CDR2 ANQGSEA. The CDR3 runs 13 residues. Unmatched junction bases numbered 9, after V lost 5 bases and J lost 7 bases. This CDR3 reads CSVSPGGASGYTF. Written as DNA, the CDR3 is TGCAGCGTTTCCCCAGGGGGCGCCTCTGGCTACACCTTC. Combining the CDR3 with reference TRBV29-1 and TRBJ1-2 gives the whole variable domain SAVISQKPSRDICQRGTSLTIQCQVDSQVTMMFWYRQQPGQSLTLIATANQGSEATYESGFVIDKFPISRPNLTFSTLTVSNMSPEDSSIYLCSVSPGGASGYTFGSGTRLTVV.

V usage is TRBV28 and J usage is TRBJ2-3; 8 bases align to TRBD2. Germline assignment: CDR1 MDHEN and CDR2 SYDVKM. Trimming at V came to 3 bases and at J to 4 bases, leaving 6 bases not matched to a gene. This CDR3 comprises 15 residues. The CDR3 region is CASSLGLGGPDTQYF. CDR3 nucleotides: TGTGCCAGCAGTTTGGGACTAGGTGGCCCAGATACGCAGTATTTT.

The chain links TRBV7-8 to TRBJ2-1, with 11 bases that match TRBD2. J gave up 2 bases and V 3 bases, and 12 bases lay outside the gene matches. The germline gives CDR1 SGHVS, CDR2 FQNEAQ. The CDR3 is 19 residues long. CDR3 nucleotides: TGTGCCAGCAGCTTCCCGCCGTCGAGACTAGCGGGGACCTACAATGAGCAGTTCTTC. Translation: CASSFPPSRLAGTYNEQFF.

The chain is built from TRBV11-3 and TRBJ2-1; TRBD2 aligns across 14 bases. J gave up 6 bases and V 3 bases, and 4 bases lay outside the gene matches. CDR3 length: 16 amino acids. CDR1 SGHNT and CDR2 YENEEA come from the germline V gene. CDR3 in amino acids: CASSFAGTSGSNEQFF. DNA for the CDR3: TGTGCCAGCAGCTTTGCCGGGACTAGCGGGAGCAATGAGCAGTTCTTC.

This chain joins TRBV5-1 and TRBJ2-1, with 9 positions matching TRBD1. The CDR3 runs 16 residues. Germline trimming cut 1 base from V and 4 bases from J; bases unmatched to any gene: 6. The V gene's germline CDR1 is SGHRS and CDR2 YFSETQ. Here the CDR3 reads CASSLSTGGRYNEQFF. CDR3 DNA sequence: TGCGCCAGCAGCTTGTCCACAGGGGGCCGGTACAATGAGCAGTTCTTC.

This clone came up once. Here the CDR3 reads CASSPTGGRDGYTF. For the CDR3, the DNA is TGTGCCAGCAGCCCTACGGGGGGCCGGGATGGCTACACCTTC. The V and J genes are TRBV6-5 and TRBJ1-2; possibly TRBD1 for D (6 bases). The CDR3 loop spans 14 amino acids. V shed 6 bases and J shed 6 bases, with 17 bases lying between them. The germline V gene has CDR1 MNHEY and CDR2 SVGAGI.